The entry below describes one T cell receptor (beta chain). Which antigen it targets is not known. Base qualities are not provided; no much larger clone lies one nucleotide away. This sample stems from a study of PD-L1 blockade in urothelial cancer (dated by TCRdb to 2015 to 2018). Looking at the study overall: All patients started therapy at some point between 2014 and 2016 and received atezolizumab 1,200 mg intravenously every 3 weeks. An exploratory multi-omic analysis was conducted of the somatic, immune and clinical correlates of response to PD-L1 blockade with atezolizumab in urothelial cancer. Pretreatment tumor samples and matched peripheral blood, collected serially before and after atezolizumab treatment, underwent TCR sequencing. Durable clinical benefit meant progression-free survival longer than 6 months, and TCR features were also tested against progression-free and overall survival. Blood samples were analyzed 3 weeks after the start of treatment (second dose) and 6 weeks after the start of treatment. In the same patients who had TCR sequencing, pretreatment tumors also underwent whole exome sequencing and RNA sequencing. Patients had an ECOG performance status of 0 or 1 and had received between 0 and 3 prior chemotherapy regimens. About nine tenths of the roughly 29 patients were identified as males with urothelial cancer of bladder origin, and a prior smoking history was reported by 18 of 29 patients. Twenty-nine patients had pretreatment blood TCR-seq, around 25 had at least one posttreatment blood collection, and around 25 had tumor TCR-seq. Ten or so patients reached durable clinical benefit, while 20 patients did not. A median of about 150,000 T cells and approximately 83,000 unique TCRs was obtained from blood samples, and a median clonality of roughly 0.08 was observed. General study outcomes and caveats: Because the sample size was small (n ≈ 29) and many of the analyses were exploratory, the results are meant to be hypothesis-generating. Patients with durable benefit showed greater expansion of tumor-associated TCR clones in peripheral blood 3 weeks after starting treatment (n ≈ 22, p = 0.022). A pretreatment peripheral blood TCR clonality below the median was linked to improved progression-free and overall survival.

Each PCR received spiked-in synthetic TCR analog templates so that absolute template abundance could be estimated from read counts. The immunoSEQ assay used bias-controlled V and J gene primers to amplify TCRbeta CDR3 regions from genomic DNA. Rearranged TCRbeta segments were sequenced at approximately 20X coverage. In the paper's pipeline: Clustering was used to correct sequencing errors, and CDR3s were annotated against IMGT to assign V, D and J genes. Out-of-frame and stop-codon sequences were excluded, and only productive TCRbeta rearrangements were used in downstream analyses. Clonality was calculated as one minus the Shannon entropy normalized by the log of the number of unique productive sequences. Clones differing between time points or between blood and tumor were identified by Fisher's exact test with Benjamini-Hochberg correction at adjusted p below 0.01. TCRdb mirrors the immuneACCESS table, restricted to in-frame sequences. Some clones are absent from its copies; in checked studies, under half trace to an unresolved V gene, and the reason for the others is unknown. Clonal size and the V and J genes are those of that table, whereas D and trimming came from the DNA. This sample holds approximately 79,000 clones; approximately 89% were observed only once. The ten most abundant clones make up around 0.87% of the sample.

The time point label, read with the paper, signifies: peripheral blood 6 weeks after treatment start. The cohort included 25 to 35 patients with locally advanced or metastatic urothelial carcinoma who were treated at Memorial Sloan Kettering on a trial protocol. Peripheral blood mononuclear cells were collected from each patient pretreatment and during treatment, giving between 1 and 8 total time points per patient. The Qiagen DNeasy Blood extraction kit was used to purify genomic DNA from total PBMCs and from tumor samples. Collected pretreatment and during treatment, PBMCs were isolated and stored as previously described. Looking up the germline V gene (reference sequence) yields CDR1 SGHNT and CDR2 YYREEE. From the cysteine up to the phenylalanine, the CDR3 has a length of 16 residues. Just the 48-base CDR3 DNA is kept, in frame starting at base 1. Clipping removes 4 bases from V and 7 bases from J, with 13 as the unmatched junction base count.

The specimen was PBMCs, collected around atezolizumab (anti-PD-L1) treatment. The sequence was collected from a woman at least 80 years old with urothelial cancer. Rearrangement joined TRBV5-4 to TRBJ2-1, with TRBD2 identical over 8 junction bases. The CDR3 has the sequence CASSPRTGLARNEQFF. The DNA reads TGTGCCAGCAGCCCACGAACCGGACTAGCTCGTAATGAGCAGTTCTTC.